The source of this TCR beta chain is a study of T-cell reconstitution after alpha-beta-depleted transplantation in children. This CDR3 contains 18 residues. The germline V gene has CDR1 SGHTA and CDR2 FQGTGA. V lost 3 bases and J lost 2; bases outside the gene matches: 10. In its sample, this clonotype was seen a few times. Its antigen remains unidentified. Molecular barcoding with unique molecular identifiers was used for the TCRbeta library. One entry per CDR3 protein results from TCRdb running MiXCR on the PCR reads. Of fewer than 550,000 distinct CDR3 sequences in the sample, over 9.5% are singletons; the top ten hold approximately 15%. Study results and limitations: The high TCRbeta diversity at day 60 in some patients came from surviving recipient T cells and thymic progenitors. T-cell numbers and diversity, one year after transplant, stemmed largely from T cells that were newly produced. Reports say that about two months after transplant, the alpha-beta T cells came out of several hundred graft clones that had expanded.

The sequencing used PBMCs, mostly from graft donor cells, collected 180 days after TCRalphabeta/CD19-depleted stem cell transplant. V usage is TRBV7-3 and J usage is TRBJ2-6; 7 nucleotides agree with TRBD2. The TCR originated in a female patient aged 2-10 years who had a stem cell transplant for aplastic anemia, so the T cells may come from the graft donor. This chain's CDR3 is CASSFRRLALAGANVLTF. As DNA, the CDR3 is TGTGCCAGCAGCTTTCGAAGACTAGCTCTTGCTGGGGCCAACGTCCTGACTTTC.